Each of the 29 T cell receptor beta chains below was sequenced from the same sample in a study of blood T cell repertoires in COVID-19. Sequenced by immunoSEQ multiplex PCR; TCRdb stores in-frame clones only, minus some. The table has around 140,000 clones, approximately 80% seen once. Material for sequencing was PBMCs or T cells enriched from blood (not recorded which). These receptors came from a woman aged 45-60 years who had recovered from COVID-19.

This chain links TRBV28 with TRBJ1-5, with TRBD1 matching 8 bases. CDR3 length equals 16 residues. CDR1 MDHEN and CDR2 SYDVKM come from the germline V gene. The V segment lost 7 bases and the J segment 3 bases; nucleotides outside the gene matches: 11. In nucleotides, the CDR3 is TGTGCCAGCAACCGTGGACAGGGAGGGCTCAATCAGCCCCAGCATTTT. Amino acid sequence: CASNRGQGGLNQPQHF.

The chain combines TRBV28 with TRBJ1-2; possibly TRBD1 for D (5 bases). The CDR3 has 12 residues. Per germline, CDR1 MDHEN and CDR2 SYDVKM. V was clipped by 5 bases and J by 8 bases, with 12 bases between them. The CDR3 spells CASSPQERGYTF. In nucleotides, the CDR3 is TGTGCCAGCAGTCCACAGGAACGGGGCTACACCTTC.

CDR3 nucleotide sequence: TGTGCCAGTCGGGTAGGGGGCAGGGGAGAGACCCAGTACTTC. Protein sequence: CASRVGGRGETQYF. This chain joins TRBV5-8 and TRBJ2-5; 7 positions match TRBD1. Germline-derived CDR1 and CDR2 are SGHTS and YDEGEE. Trimming removed 8 bases from V and 4 bases from J; junction bases left unmatched: 11. The CDR3 totals 14 residues.

CDR3 DNA sequence: TGCAGTGCTAGTTTAGGACACGCCTGGGGGACAGGGGGCGGTAACTATGGCTACACCTTC. It yields the protein CSASLGHAWGTGGGNYGYTF. J is TRBJ1-2 and V is TRBV20-1, with 12 bases lining up with TRBD1. Trimming removed 3 bases from V and 1 base from J; junction bases left unmatched: 18. The CDR3 covers 20 residues. Germline V CDR1 and CDR2: DFQATT, SNEGSKA (reference sequence).

The chain combines TRBV6-5 with TRBJ2-2; D is possibly TRBD2 (5 bases). The CDR3 runs to 15 residues. Germline CDR1 MNHEY, CDR2 SVGAGI. The V end lost 3 bases, the J end lost 4 bases, and 12 bases lay between the germline ends. The CDR3 DNA is TGTGCCAGCAGTTATGTAGGTGGGAGCACCGGGGAGCTGTTTTTT. Translated: CASSYVGGSTGELFF.

The chain combines TRBV10-3 with TRBJ1-1; 8 nucleotides match TRBD1. This CDR3 is built from 23 residues. V lost 2 bases, J lost 6 bases, and 32 bases stayed unmatched. Germline lookup yields CDR1 ENHRY and CDR2 SYGVKD. In DNA form, the CDR3 reads TGTGCCATCAGTGAGCACCACATACAGGGGGTGAGCCCCCAGGAGGCCTTGGGCGCTGAAGCTTTCTTT. Encoded protein: CAISEHHIQGVSPQEALGAEAFF.

The rearrangement joins TRBV28 to TRBJ1-3, with D perhaps TRBD1 (6 bases). Between the trimmed V and J ends, which lost 7 bases and 7 bases, there was a span of 17 bases. Germline loops: CDR1 MDHEN, CDR2 SYDVKM. The CDR3 totals 14 residues. In DNA form, the CDR3 reads TGTGCCAGCATTAGGGGGGGAAATTGGAACACCATATATTTT. Amino acid sequence: CASIRGGNWNTIYF.

CDR3 sequence: CASSYSGVAKNIQYF. CDR3 in DNA: TGTGCCAGCAGCTATTCAGGGGTAGCCAAAAACATTCAGTACTTC. The chain recombines TRBV28 with TRBJ2-4; D might be TRBD1 (6 bases). Germline V gene sequence: CDR1 MDHEN, CDR2 SYDVKM. The CDR3 has 15 amino acids. Trimming pared 6 bases from V and 0 bases from J, leaving 12 bases between.

This sequence joins TRBV5-6 and TRBJ1-1; 7 bases map to TRBD1. V dropped 0 bases and J dropped 0; count of bases not matched to a gene: 8. The CDR3 runs to 17 residues. CDR1 and CDR2 from the germline V gene are SGHDT and YYEEEE. This chain's CDR3 is CASSLALTGTMNTEAFF. CDR3 bases: TGTGCCAGCAGCTTGGCGCTGACAGGGACAATGAACACTGAAGCTTTCTTT.

This rearrangement joins TRBV28 to TRBJ2-2; 9 nucleotides align to TRBD2. Losses at the gene ends were 1 base for V and 5 bases for J; bases not matched to a gene: 11. Germline lookup yields CDR1 MDHEN and CDR2 SYDVKM. This CDR3 is built from 18 residues. The CDR3 loop reads CASSLSGAAGLATGELFF. CDR3 DNA sequence: TGTGCCAGCAGTTTATCGGGGGCGGCGGGACTAGCTACCGGGGAGCTGTTTTTT. Variable domain in full (rest from reference TRBV28 and TRBJ2-2): DVKVTQSSRYLVKRTGEKVFLECVQDMDHENMFWYRQDPGLGLRLIYFSYDVKMKEKGDIPEGYSVSREKKERFSLILESASTNQTSMYLCASSLSGAAGLATGELFFGEGSRLTVL.

The chain employs TRBV19 and TRBJ2-1; 12 bases line up with TRBD1. CDR3 length equals 15 residues. V gave up 7 bases and J gave up 7 bases; unmatched junction bases: 8. Germline CDR1 and CDR2: LNHDA and SQIVND (reference sequence). The CDR3 DNA is TGTGCCAGTACCTTCCGGGACAGGGGGCCGAATGAGCAGTTCTTC. Protein sequence: CASTFRDRGPNEQFF. Based on the CDR3 plus reference TRBV19 and TRBJ2-1, the full variable domain is DGGITQSPKYLFRKEGQNVTLSCEQNLNHDAMYWYRQDPGQGLRLIYYSQIVNDFQKGDIAEGYSVSREKKESFPLTVTSAQKNPTAFYLCASTFRDRGPNEQFFGPGTRLTVL.

The chain uses TRBV19 and TRBJ2-5, with TRBD2 matching over 9 bases. Germline lookup yields CDR1 LNHDA and CDR2 SQIVND (reference sequence). Trimming removed 6 bases from V and 2 bases from J; junction bases left unmatched: 4. This CDR3 comprises 14 residues. The CDR3 region is CASRGLAPQETQYF. As DNA, the CDR3 is TGTGCCAGTAGGGGACTAGCACCTCAAGAGACCCAGTACTTC.

The chain combines TRBV5-5 with TRBJ1-6, with TRBD1 matching over 7 bases. The CDR3 spans 15 residues. Germline V gene data show CDR1 as SGHKS and CDR2 as YYEKEE (reference sequence). V shed 0 bases and J 7 bases; nucleotides not matched to a gene: 4. In nucleotides, the CDR3 is TGTGCCAGCAGCTTGGGTGGGGACAGCAATTCACCCCTCCACTTT. Amino acid sequence: CASSLGGDSNSPLHF.

The rearrangement links TRBV2 to TRBJ2-7, with 10 nucleotides matching TRBD1. V gave up 5 bases and J gave up 4 bases; unmatched junction bases: 11. There are 16 residues in the CDR3. CDR1 is SNHLY, CDR2 FYNNEI, per germline. CDR3 DNA: TGTGCCAGCAGTTCCATCGGGGACAGGGGAAGGTACGAGCAGTACTTC. Protein sequence: CASSSIGDRGRYEQYF.

The CDR3 region is CATSDWGQGGTGELFF. As DNA, the CDR3 is TGTGCCACCAGTGATTGGGGACAGGGAGGGACCGGGGAGCTGTTTTTT. The V call is TRBV24-1, the J call TRBJ2-2; 9 bases map to TRBD1. Unmatched junction bases numbered 5, after V lost 2 bases and J lost 5 bases. The V gene's germline CDR1 is KGHDR and CDR2 SFDVKD. The CDR3 consists of 16 residues.

V and J are TRBV24-1 and TRBJ2-1; tentatively, D is TRBD2 (5 bases). Looked up from germline, CDR1 is KGHDR and CDR2 is SFDVKD. The CDR3 covers 16 residues. The V end was cut by 2 bases, the J end by 1 base, with 11 bases between. The CDR3 reads CATSDSLGLSYNEQFF. For the CDR3, the DNA is TGTGCCACCAGTGATTCCCTCGGACTTTCCTACAATGAGCAGTTCTTC.

The V call is TRBV4-2, the J call TRBJ2-1; TRBD2 might be the D (5 bases). Germline CDR1 reads LGHNA; CDR2 reads YNFKEQ. The CDR3 has 14 amino acids. V was trimmed by 4 bases and J by 6 bases, leaving 13 bases between them. The CDR3 nucleotides are TGTGCCAGCAGCCTTGGCGGGTGGCTCAATGAGCAGTTCTTC. It yields the protein CASSLGGWLNEQFF.

This clone was counted once. The chain links TRBV27 to TRBJ1-2; 7 bases map to TRBD1. The CDR3 has 13 residues. The V segment lost 7 bases and the J segment 4 bases; nucleotides outside the gene matches: 6. Germline-derived CDR1 and CDR2 are MNHEY and SMNVEV (reference sequence). The CDR3 DNA follows: TGTGCCAGCAATAGGGGGCCCGGCTATGGCTACACCTTC. This gives the protein CASNRGPGYGYTF.

This chain connects TRBV5-1 to TRBJ2-2; tentatively, D is TRBD1 (5 bases). Trimming took off 2 bases at V and 4 bases at J, with 6 bases between the two ends. Germline V lookup: CDR1 SGHRS, CDR2 YFSETQ. There are 13 residues in the CDR3. In DNA form, the CDR3 reads TGCGCCAGCAGCTTTAGGGGCACCGGGGAGCTGTTTTTT. It codes for CASSFRGTGELFF.

The V and J genes are TRBV28 and TRBJ1-4; TRBD1 might be the D (5 bases). From germline, CDR1 is MDHEN and CDR2 SYDVKM. The V end was cut by 5 bases, the J end by 5 bases, with 15 bases between. The CDR3 loop spans 15 amino acids. This CDR3 is CASSGQGLRNEKLFF. The CDR3 DNA reads as TGTGCCAGCAGTGGCCAGGGACTTCGCAATGAAAAACTGTTTTTT.

The chain is built from TRBV6-5 and TRBJ1-2, with TRBD1 identical over 7 bases. Germline V lookup: CDR1 MNHEY, CDR2 SVGAGI. The CDR3 runs 15 residues. Germline trimming cut 4 bases from V and 3 bases from J; bases unmatched to any gene: 8. CDR3: CASSSTGEWYYGYTF. The CDR3 bases are TGTGCCAGCAGTTCTACAGGGGAGTGGTACTATGGCTACACCTTC.

The DNA for the CDR3 is TGTGCCAGCAGAACCCAGGGTACTGAAGCTTTCTTT. It translates to CASRTQGTEAFF. The chain uses TRBV6-5 and TRBJ1-1, with D perhaps TRBD1 (5 bases). The V and J ends lost 6 bases and 5 bases respectively, with 10 bases between them. Germline-derived CDR1 and CDR2 are MNHEY and SVGAGI. This CDR3 spans 12 amino acids.

This clone came up many times. The chain carries TRBV2 and TRBJ1-1; D ambiguous. CDR1 and CDR2 from the germline V gene are SNHLY and FYNNEI. This CDR3 has 16 amino acids. V dropped 4 bases and J dropped 1 base, with 16 bases sitting between them. This chain's CDR3 is CASSVEGGVWNTEAFF. Here the CDR3 DNA reads TGTGCCAGCAGTGTGGAGGGAGGTGTTTGGAACACTGAAGCTTTCTTT. The whole variable domain, remainder taken from reference TRBV2 and TRBJ1-1, is EPEVTQTPSHQVTQMGQEVILRCVPISNHLYFYWYRQILGQKVEFLVSFYNNEISEKSEIFDDQFSVERPDGSNFTLKIRSTKLEDSAMYFCASSVEGGVWNTEAFFGQGTRLTVV.

The chain is built from TRBV7-9 and TRBJ2-6; tentatively, D is TRBD1 (5 bases). Trimming stripped 5 bases from V and 2 bases from J, with 10 bases between. The CDR3 extends over 15 amino acids. Germline CDR1 and CDR2: SEHNR and FQNEAQ (reference sequence). As DNA, the CDR3 is TGTGCCAGCAGCCCCGTGGGGCCTGGGGCCAACGTCCTGACTTTC. Encoded protein: CASSPVGPGANVLTF.

This rearrangement joins TRBV6-5 to TRBJ2-7; D may be TRBD1 (5 bases). CDR3 length: 14 amino acids. The V end lost 6 bases, the J end lost 6 bases, and 18 bases lay between the germline ends. Germline CDR1 is MNHEY and CDR2 is SVGAGI. The CDR3: CASREDTSITEQYF. CDR3 DNA sequence: TGTGCCAGCAGAGAGGACACTTCTATAACCGAGCAGTACTTC.

This clone was observed a single time. The chain joins TRBV7-9 to TRBJ1-2; a weak D match, TRBD1 (6 bases). CDR1 is SEHNR, CDR2 FQNEAQ, per germline (reference sequence). This CDR3 has 14 residues. Trimming cost V 5 bases and J 6 bases, with 16 bases left between them. CDR3 sequence (DNA): TGTGCCAGCAGCCAAGGGACATCCGTGGATGGCTACACCTTC. Translating gives CASSQGTSVDGYTF. The full variable domain, rest sourced from reference TRBV7-9 and TRBJ1-2, is DTGVSQNPRHKITKRGQNVTFRCDPISEHNRLYWYRQTLGQGPEFLTYFQNEAQLEKSRLLSDRFSAERPKGSFSTLEIQRTEQGDSAMYLCASSQGTSVDGYTFGSGTRLTVV.

The rearrangement links TRBV2 to TRBJ2-7; the match to TRBD2 covers 9 bases. The germline V gene encodes CDR1 SNHLY and CDR2 FYNNEI. Losses at the gene ends were 3 bases for V and 2 bases for J; bases not matched to a gene: 5. This CDR3 is built from 15 residues. CDR3 nucleotides: TGTGCCAGCAGTGAGGTGGCGGGGGGGCCCTACGAGCAGTACTTC. Its protein is CASSEVAGGPYEQYF.

This chain connects TRBV2 to TRBJ1-5, with TRBD1 as a possible D gene (5 bases). The CDR3 totals 11 residues. The germline CDR1 and CDR2 sequences are SNHLY and FYNNEI. V was trimmed by 4 bases and J by 11 bases, leaving 9 bases between them. CDR3 coding DNA: TGTGCCAGCAGTGGTCGGGGGGCCCAGCATTTT. It yields the protein CASSGRGAQHF.

The CDR3 nucleotides read TGTGCCAGCAGCTTAGATCCCGGACAGCAAGAGACCCAGTACTTC. Its translation is CASSLDPGQQETQYF. The chain joins TRBV11-3 to TRBJ2-5, with D perhaps matching TRBD1 (6 bases). The CDR3 covers 15 residues. Trimming shortened V by 0 bases and J by 2 bases, and 10 bases separated the two germline ends. The V gene's germline CDR1 is SGHNT and CDR2 YENEEA.